These 23 T cell receptor beta chains were sequenced from one sample in a study of blood T cell repertoires in COVID-19. The method was immunoSEQ multiplex PCR; TCRdb's version includes in-frame clones alone and lacks a portion of them. Among some 250,000 clones listed, about four fifths were seen once. The source material was peripheral blood. These receptors all stem from a woman over 75 with acute or convalescent COVID-19.

The genes are TRBV6-5 and TRBJ1-3, with 9 positions matching TRBD1. Germline V gene lookup returns CDR1 MNHEY and CDR2 SVGAGI. Unmatched junction bases numbered 5, after V lost 6 bases and J lost 2 bases. The CDR3 covers 15 residues. The CDR3 protein is CASRETGGAGNTIYF. CDR3 in DNA: TGTGCCAGCAGAGAGACAGGGGGGGCTGGAAACACCATATATTTT.

This chain uses TRBV6-5 with TRBJ1-1; D uncertain. This CDR3 has 14 amino acids. Between the trimmed V and J ends, which lost 4 bases and 4 bases, there was a span of 13 bases. Germline V gives CDR1 MNHEY, CDR2 SVGAGI. CDR3 sequence (DNA): TGTGCCAGCAGTTTTGGCAGTTCGGGCACTGAAGCTTTCTTT. It encodes CASSFGSSGTEAFF.

This chain joins TRBV10-3 and TRBJ2-7; D is uncertain. The CDR3 contains 11 residues. Germline loops: CDR1 ENHRY, CDR2 SYGVKD. Deletions cut 7 bases from V and 2 bases from J, with 6 bases between. The CDR3 nucleotides are TGTGCCATCATGGGCACCTACGAGCAGTACTTC. Translation: CAIMGTYEQYF.

V gene TRBV7-2 combines with J gene TRBJ1-1; D possibly corresponds to TRBD1 (6 bases). Looked up from germline, CDR1 is SGHTA and CDR2 is FQGNSA. The CDR3 runs 15 residues. V dropped 0 bases and J dropped 4 bases, with 12 bases sitting between them. The DNA for the CDR3 is TGTGCCAGCAGCTTAGCCGCCGGACAGATCACTGAAGCTTTCTTT. Its translation: CASSLAAGQITEAFF. The full variable domain, with the rest looked up from reference TRBV7-2 and TRBJ1-1, is GAGVSQSPSNKVTEKGKDVELRCDPISGHTALYWYRQSLGQGLEFLIYFQGNSAPDKSGLPSDRFSAERTGGSVSTLTIQRTQQEDSAVYLCASSLAAGQITEAFFGQGTRLTVV.

The chain uses TRBV2 and TRBJ1-5; 11 bases fit TRBD1. CDR1 and CDR2 from the germline V gene are SNHLY and FYNNEI. Trimming took 4 bases from V and 1 from J; bases not matched to a gene: 3. The length of the CDR3 is 16 residues. In nucleotides, the CDR3 is TGTGCCAGCAGTGGGACAGGGGGCGCGAGCAATCAGCCCCAGCATTTT. Encoded protein: CASSGTGGASNQPQHF.

The chain joins TRBV7-2 to TRBJ2-7; 7 nucleotides line up with TRBD1. Germline CDR1 SGHTA, CDR2 FQGNSA. Germline trimming cut 4 bases from V and 2 bases from J; bases unmatched to any gene: 11. There are 16 residues in the CDR3. The CDR3 coding sequence is TGTGCCAGCAGCTCCAACCGGGACAGTCCTACCTACGAGCAGTACTTC. Protein sequence: CASSSNRDSPTYEQYF.

This clone was found a few times. The chain uses TRBV27 and TRBJ1-1; maybe TRBD1 (6 bases). The CDR3 covers 13 residues. Trimming cost V 7 bases and J 3 bases, with 12 bases left between them. Per the germline V gene, CDR1 is MNHEY and CDR2 is SMNVEV (reference sequence). CDR3 nucleotides: TGTGCCAGCAAGGGGCACAGGGACACTGAAGCTTTCTTT. Its translation is CASKGHRDTEAFF.

The chain combines TRBV5-5 with TRBJ2-5; TRBD1 matches at 7 bases. CDR3 size: 14 residues. Germline CDR1 SGHKS, CDR2 YYEKEE (reference sequence). V was pared by 4 bases and J by 1 base, with 4 bases of the junction left unmatched. CDR3 nucleotide sequence: TGTGCCAGCAGCAAGGGACAGTCCCAAGAGACCCAGTACTTC. It is translated as CASSKGQSQETQYF.

The V call is TRBV28, the J call TRBJ1-1, with TRBD1 matching over 9 bases. This CDR3 comprises 14 residues. Germline V gene data show CDR1 as MDHEN and CDR2 as SYDVKM. The junction had 7 bases not matched to a gene; V was cut back by 5 bases and J by 6 bases. The CDR3 loop is CASSTGTGRAEAFF. CDR3 bases: TGTGCCAGCAGTACCGGGACAGGGAGGGCTGAAGCTTTCTTT. Full variable domain (outside the CDR3, taken from reference TRBV28 and TRBJ1-1): DVKVTQSSRYLVKRTGEKVFLECVQDMDHENMFWYRQDPGLGLRLIYFSYDVKMKEKGDIPEGYSVSREKKERFSLILESASTNQTSMYLCASSTGTGRAEAFFGQGTRLTVV.

The rearrangement links TRBV5-3 to TRBJ1-4, with D unresolved. TRBV5-3 is an ORF, with its function uncertain. V lost 10 bases to trimming and J lost 8 bases, with 24 bases between them. The CDR3 contains 15 residues. CDR3 loop: CAQTRNGEWREKLFF. DNA of the CDR3: TGTGCCCAAACCCGGAACGGGGAATGGCGGGAAAAACTGTTTTTT.

Turning to this clone: Relative to the germline gene, one junction end is altered; a read error may explain this. The chain joins TRBV7-7 to TRBJ2-1, with TRBD2 matching over 7 bases. Germline values: CDR1 SSHAT, CDR2 FNYEAQ (reference sequence). CDR3 length equals 12 residues. In DNA, the CDR3 is TGTGCTAGCAGCCCCGGGGGGAATGAGCAGTTCTTC. Translation: CASSPGGNEQFF. Full variable domain (rest looked up from reference TRBV7-7 and TRBJ2-1): GAGVSQSPRYKVTKRGQDVTLRCDPISSHATLYWYQQALGQGPEFLTYFNYEAQPDKSGLPSDRFSAERPEGSISTLTIQRTEQRDSAMYRCASSPGGNEQFFGPGTRLTVL.

V gene TRBV7-8 combines with J gene TRBJ2-1; 12 nucleotides agree with TRBD1. V dropped 3 bases and J dropped 7; count of bases not matched to a gene: 7. The germline gives CDR1 SGHVS, CDR2 FQNEAQ. The CDR3 covers 16 residues. CDR3 nucleotides: TGTGCCAGCAGCTTGGGGGGACAGGGGGCTAGGAATGAGCAGTTCTTC. Translated, it gives CASSLGGQGARNEQFF.

The chain links TRBV2 to TRBJ2-2; 7 nucleotides match TRBD1. Germline V gene data show CDR1 as SNHLY and CDR2 as FYNNEI. This CDR3 is 15 amino acids long. The V and J ends lost 7 bases and 4 bases, in that order; junction bases with no gene match: 9. CDR3 sequence (DNA): TGTGCCAGCAACCCGACAGGGTCGAGCACCGGGGAGCTGTTTTTT. Its translation is CASNPTGSSTGELFF.

The chain uses TRBV7-2 and TRBJ2-2; 9 nucleotides line up with TRBD2. V was clipped by 6 bases and J by 7 bases; unmatched bases: 12. The germline V gene has CDR1 SGHTA and CDR2 FQGNSA. CDR3 length: 16 residues. The CDR3, as DNA: TGTGCCAGCAGACACATCGCGGGGGGGCCTGTCGGGGAGCTGTTTTTT. This sequence encodes CASRHIAGGPVGELFF. Variable domain in full (rest from reference TRBV7-2 and TRBJ2-2): GAGVSQSPSNKVTEKGKDVELRCDPISGHTALYWYRQSLGQGLEFLIYFQGNSAPDKSGLPSDRFSAERTGGSVSTLTIQRTQQEDSAVYLCASRHIAGGPVGELFFGEGSRLTVL.

This rearrangement joins TRBV20-1 to TRBJ1-6; tentative D call: TRBD1 (5 bases). The V gene's germline CDR1 is DFQATT and CDR2 SNEGSKA (reference sequence). The CDR3 spans 13 residues. Trimming left V 3 bases short and J 6 bases short, with 9 bases between. CDR3 coding DNA: TGCAGTGCTAGTACCCAGGGTAATTCACCCCTCCACTTT. As protein: CSASTQGNSPLHF.

This clone was detected a few times. The CDR3 coding sequence is TGTGCCAGCAGCTTAGGGAGCTCCTATAATTCACCCCTCCACTTT. This translates into CASSLGSSYNSPLHF. The genes are TRBV7-9 and TRBJ1-6; D unresolved. Looked up from germline, CDR1 is SEHNR and CDR2 is FQNEAQ (reference sequence). CDR3 length: 15 amino acids. V lost 1 base and J 0 bases, leaving 4 bases between the germline ends.

V usage is TRBV9 and J usage is TRBJ1-5, with 10 bases fitting TRBD1. Trimming cost V 4 bases and J 5 bases; bases outside gene matches: 3. The germline gives CDR1 SGDLS, CDR2 YYNGEE. The CDR3 spans 14 residues. The CDR3 nucleotides read TGTGCCAGCAGCATTGGGACAGGGGATCAGCCCCAGCATTTT. Residues: CASSIGTGDQPQHF.

This clone rates as medium-sized. The sample holds other DNA sequences that translate to the same CDR3. The chain uses TRBV18 and TRBJ1-5, with TRBD1 matching 8 bases. CDR1 is KGHSH, CDR2 LQKENI, per germline. This CDR3 spans 15 amino acids. J gave up 2 bases and V 2 bases, and 2 bases lay outside the gene matches. The CDR3: CASSPDRGGNQPQHF. The DNA of the CDR3 is TGTGCCAGCTCACCAGACAGGGGAGGCAATCAGCCCCAGCATTTT.

V usage is TRBV30 and J usage is TRBJ2-5; D perhaps matches TRBD2 (6 bases). Trimming pared 0 bases from V and 1 base from J, leaving 9 bases between. The germline CDR1 and CDR2 sequences are GTSNPN and SVGIG (reference sequence). This CDR3 contains 14 residues. The DNA of the CDR3 is TGTGCCTGGAGTGTATGGGGGGTCCAAGAGACCCAGTACTTC. Its protein product is CAWSVWGVQETQYF.

Only one count was recorded for this clone. This chain connects TRBV5-1 to TRBJ1-2, with TRBD1 matching 12 bases. The CDR3 loop spans 12 amino acids. The germline CDR1 and CDR2 sequences are SGHRS and YFSETQ. V shed 7 bases, J shed 8 bases, and the junction held 3 bases outside the gene matches. As DNA, the CDR3 is TGCGCCAGCGGGACAGGGGGCGGCGGCTACACCTTC. This gives the protein CASGTGGGGYTF.

The V call is TRBV3-1 (or the pseudogene TRBV3-2), the J call TRBJ1-1; no definite D call. CDR1 LGHDT and CDR2 YNNKEL come from the germline V gene (reference sequence). V shed 0 bases and J shed 10 bases, with 12 bases lying between them. This CDR3 is built from 13 residues. The CDR3 coding sequence is TGTGCCAGCAGCCAAGAGAGAGGTCGAGGAGCTTTCTTT. It translates to CASSQERGRGAFF.

The chain links TRBV6-6 to TRBJ1-5; TRBD1 might be the D (5 bases). Germline V gene lookup returns CDR1 MNHNY and CDR2 SVGAGI (reference sequence). The CDR3 extends over 14 amino acids. V lost 4 bases and J lost 5, with 12 bases in between. This chain's CDR3 is CASSSQGDYQPQHF. The CDR3 DNA is TGTGCCAGCAGTTCCCAAGGGGATTATCAGCCCCAGCATTTT.

This clone was detected only once. This chain uses TRBV3-1 (or the pseudogene TRBV3-2) with TRBJ1-1; TRBD1 matches 7 bases. The CDR3 sequence is 12 residues long. V was pared by 1 base and J by 10 bases, with 3 bases of the junction left unmatched. Germline lookup yields CDR1 LGHDT and CDR2 YNNKEL (reference sequence). CDR3 DNA sequence: TGTGCCAGCAGCCAAGTCAGGGGGAGAGCTTTCTTT. It codes for CASSQVRGRAFF.